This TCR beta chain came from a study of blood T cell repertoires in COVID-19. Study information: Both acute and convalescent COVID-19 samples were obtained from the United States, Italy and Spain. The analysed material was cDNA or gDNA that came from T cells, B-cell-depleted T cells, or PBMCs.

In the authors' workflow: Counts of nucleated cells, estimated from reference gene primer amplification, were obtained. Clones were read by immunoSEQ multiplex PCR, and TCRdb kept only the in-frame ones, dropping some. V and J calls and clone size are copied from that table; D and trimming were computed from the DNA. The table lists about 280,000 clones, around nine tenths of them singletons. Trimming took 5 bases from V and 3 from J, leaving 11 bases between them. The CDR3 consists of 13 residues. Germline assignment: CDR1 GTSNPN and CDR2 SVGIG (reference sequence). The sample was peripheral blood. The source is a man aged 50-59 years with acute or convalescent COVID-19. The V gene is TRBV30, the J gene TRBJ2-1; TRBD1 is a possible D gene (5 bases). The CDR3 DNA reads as TGTGCCTGGGAGGCAGGGCTCTACAATGAGCAGTTCTTC. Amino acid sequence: CAWEAGLYNEQFF.